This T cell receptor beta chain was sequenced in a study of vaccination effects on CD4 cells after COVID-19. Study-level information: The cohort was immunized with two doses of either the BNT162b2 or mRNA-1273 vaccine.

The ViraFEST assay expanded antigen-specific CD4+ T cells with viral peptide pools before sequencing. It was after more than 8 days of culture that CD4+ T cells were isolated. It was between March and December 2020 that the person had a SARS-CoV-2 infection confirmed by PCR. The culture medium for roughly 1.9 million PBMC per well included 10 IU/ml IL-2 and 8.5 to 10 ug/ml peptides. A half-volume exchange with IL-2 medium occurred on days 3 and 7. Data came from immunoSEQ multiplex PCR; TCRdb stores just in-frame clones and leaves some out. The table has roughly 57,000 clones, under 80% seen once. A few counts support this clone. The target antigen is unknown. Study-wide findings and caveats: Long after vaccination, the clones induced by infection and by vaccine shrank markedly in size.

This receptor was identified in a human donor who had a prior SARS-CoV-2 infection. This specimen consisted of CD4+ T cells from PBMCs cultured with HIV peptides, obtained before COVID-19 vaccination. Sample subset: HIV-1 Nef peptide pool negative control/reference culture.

CDR3 residues: CASNRGGQGTGELFF. In nucleotides, the CDR3 is TGTGCCTCTAACAGAGGGGGACAGGGGACCGGGGAGCTGTTTTTT. The chain combines TRBV3-1 (or the pseudogene TRBV3-2) with TRBJ2-2; 10 bases match TRBD1. The CDR3 has 15 residues. Germline CDR1 is LGHDT and CDR2 is YNNKEL (reference sequence). V lost 11 bases to trimming and J lost 5 bases; unmatched junction nucleotides: 11.